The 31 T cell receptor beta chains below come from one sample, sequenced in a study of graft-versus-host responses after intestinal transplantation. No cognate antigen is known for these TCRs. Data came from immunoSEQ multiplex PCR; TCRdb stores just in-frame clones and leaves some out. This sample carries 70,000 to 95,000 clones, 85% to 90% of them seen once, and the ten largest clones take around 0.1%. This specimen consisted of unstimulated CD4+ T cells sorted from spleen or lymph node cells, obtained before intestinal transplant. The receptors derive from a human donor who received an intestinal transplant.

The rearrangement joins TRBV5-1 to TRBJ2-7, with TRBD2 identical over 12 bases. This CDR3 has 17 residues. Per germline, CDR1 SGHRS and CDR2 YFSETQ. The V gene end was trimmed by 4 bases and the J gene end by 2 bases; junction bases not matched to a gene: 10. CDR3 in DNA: TGCGCCAGCAGCGCGGGACTAGCGGGCAGTTCGACCTACGAGCAGTACTTC. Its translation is CASSAGLAGSSTYEQYF.

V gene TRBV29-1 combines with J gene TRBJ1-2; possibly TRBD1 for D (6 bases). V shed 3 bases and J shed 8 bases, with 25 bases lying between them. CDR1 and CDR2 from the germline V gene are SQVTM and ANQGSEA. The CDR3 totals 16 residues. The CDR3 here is CSVDIGAQGLVYGYTF. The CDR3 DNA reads TGCAGCGTTGACATTGGGGCCCAGGGGTTGGTATACGGCTACACCTTC.

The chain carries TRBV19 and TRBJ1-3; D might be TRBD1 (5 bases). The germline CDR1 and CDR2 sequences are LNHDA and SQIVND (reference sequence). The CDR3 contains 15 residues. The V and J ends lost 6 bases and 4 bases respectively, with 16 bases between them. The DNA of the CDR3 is TGTGCCAGTAGGGAGGGCAGGGTAGAAGGAAACACCATATATTTT. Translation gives CASREGRVEGNTIYF.

The CDR3 spells CASSAPGGHYGYTF. The CDR3 nucleotides are TGTGCCAGCAGCGCGCCGGGGGGCCACTATGGCTACACCTTC. The chain joins TRBV2 to TRBJ1-2, with D possibly matching TRBD1 (6 bases). CDR3 size: 14 residues. CDR1 and CDR2 (germline): SNHLY, FYNNEI. Trimming pared 6 bases from V and 3 bases from J, leaving 14 bases between.

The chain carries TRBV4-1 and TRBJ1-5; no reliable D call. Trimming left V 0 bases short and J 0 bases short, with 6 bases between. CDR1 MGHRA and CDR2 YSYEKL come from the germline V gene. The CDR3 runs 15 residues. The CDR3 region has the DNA TGCGCCAGCAGCCAAGAGGGCCTTAGCAATCAGCCCCAGCATTTT. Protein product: CASSQEGLSNQPQHF.

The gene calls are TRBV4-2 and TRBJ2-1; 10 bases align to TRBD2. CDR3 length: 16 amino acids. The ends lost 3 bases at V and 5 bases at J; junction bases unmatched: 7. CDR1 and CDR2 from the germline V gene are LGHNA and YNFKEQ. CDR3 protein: CASSHPGTSENNEQFF. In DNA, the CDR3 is TGTGCCAGCAGCCACCCCGGGACTAGCGAAAACAATGAGCAGTTCTTC.

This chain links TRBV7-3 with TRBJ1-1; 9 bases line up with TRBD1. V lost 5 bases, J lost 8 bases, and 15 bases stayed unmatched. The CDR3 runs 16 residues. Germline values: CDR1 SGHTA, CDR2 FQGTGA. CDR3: CASSPKMGQGGGEAFF. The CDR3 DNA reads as TGTGCCAGCAGCCCAAAGATGGGACAGGGAGGGGGGGAAGCTTTCTTT.

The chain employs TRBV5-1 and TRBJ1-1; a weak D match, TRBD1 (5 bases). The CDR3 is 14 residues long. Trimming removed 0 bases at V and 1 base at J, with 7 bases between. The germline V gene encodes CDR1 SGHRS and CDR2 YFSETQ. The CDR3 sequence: CASSLDDRNTEAFF. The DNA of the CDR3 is TGCGCCAGCAGCTTGGACGACAGGAACACTGAAGCTTTCTTT. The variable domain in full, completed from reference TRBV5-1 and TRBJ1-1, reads KAGVTQTPRYLIKTRGQQVTLSCSPISGHRSVSWYQQTPGQGLQFLFEYFSETQRNKGNFPGRFSGRQFSNSRSEMNVSTLELGDSALYLCASSLDDRNTEAFFGQGTRLTVV.

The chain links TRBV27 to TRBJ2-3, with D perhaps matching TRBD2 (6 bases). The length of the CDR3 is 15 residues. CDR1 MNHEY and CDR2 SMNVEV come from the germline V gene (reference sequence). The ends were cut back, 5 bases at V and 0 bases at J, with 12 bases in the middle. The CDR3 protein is CASSPRLGSTDTQYF. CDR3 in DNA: TGTGCCAGCAGTCCCAGACTAGGAAGCACAGATACGCAGTATTTT.

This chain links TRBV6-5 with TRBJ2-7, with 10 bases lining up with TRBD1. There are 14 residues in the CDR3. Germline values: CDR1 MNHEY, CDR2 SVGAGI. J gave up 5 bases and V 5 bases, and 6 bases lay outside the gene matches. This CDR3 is CASSGGTGVNEQYF. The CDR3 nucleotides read TGTGCCAGCAGTGGGGGGACAGGGGTCAACGAGCAGTACTTC.

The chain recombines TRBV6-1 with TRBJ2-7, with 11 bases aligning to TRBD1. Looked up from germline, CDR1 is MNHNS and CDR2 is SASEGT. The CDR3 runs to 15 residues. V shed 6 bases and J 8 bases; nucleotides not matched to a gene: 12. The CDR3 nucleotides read TGTGCCAGCAGGGGGGGCGGGGACAGGGGGTTAAAGCAGTACTTC. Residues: CASRGGGDRGLKQYF.

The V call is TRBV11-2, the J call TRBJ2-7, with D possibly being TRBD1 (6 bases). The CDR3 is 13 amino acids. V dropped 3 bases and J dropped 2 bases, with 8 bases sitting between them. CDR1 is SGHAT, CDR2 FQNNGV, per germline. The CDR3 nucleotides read TGTGCCAGCAGCTTTCAGGGGCCCTACGAGCAGTACTTC. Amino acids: CASSFQGPYEQYF.

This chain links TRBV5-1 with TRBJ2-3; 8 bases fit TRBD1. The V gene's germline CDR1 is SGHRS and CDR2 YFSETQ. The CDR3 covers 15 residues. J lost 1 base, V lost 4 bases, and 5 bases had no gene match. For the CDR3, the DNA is TGCGCCAGCAGCCACGCAGGGGGCCGCACAGATACGCAGTATTTT. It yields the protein CASSHAGGRTDTQYF.

CDR3 nucleotide sequence: TGTGCCTCCCTTTCTATCTATGGCTACACCTTC. Translated: CASLSIYGYTF. The rearrangement joins TRBV30 to TRBJ1-2; D unresolved. V was cut by 7 bases and J by 4 bases, with 10 bases left in between. This CDR3 comprises 11 residues. The germline V gene has CDR1 GTSNPN and CDR2 SVGIG (reference sequence). The variable domain in full, with the rest retrieved from reference TRBV30 and TRBJ1-2, is SQTIHQWPATLVQPVGSPLSLECTVEGTSNPNLYWYRQAAGRGLQLLFYSVGIGQISSEVPQNLSASRPQDRQFILSSKKLLLSDSGFYLCASLSIYGYTFGSGTRLTVV.

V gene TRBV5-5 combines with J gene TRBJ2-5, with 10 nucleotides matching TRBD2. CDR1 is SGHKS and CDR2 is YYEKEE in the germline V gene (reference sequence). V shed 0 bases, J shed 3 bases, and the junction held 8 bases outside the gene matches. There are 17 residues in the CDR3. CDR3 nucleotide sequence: TGTGCCAGCAGCTTGGGGGTAGCGGGGGGCGGGAAAGAGACCCAGTACTTC. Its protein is CASSLGVAGGGKETQYF.

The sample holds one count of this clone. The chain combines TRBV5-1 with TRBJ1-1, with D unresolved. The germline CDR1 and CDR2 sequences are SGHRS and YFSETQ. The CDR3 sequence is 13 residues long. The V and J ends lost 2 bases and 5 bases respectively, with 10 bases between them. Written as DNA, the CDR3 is TGCGCCAGCAGCTTCGGAGTGAGGACTGAAGCTTTCTTT. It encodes CASSFGVRTEAFF.

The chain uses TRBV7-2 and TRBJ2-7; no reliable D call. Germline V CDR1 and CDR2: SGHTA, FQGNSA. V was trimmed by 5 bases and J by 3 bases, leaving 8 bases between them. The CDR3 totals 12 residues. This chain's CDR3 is CASSPNNYEQYF. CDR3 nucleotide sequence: TGTGCCAGCAGCCCTAATAACTACGAGCAGTACTTC.

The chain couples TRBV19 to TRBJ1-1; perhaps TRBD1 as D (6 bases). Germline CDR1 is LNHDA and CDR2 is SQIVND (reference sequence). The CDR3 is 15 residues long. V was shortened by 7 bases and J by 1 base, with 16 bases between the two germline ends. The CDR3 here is CASIPRGRGNTEAFF. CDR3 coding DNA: TGTGCCAGTATCCCAAGGGGGAGGGGGAACACTGAAGCTTTCTTT.

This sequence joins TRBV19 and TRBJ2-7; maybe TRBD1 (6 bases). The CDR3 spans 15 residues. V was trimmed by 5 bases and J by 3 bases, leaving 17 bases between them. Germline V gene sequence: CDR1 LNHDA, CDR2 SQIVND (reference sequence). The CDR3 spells CASSQYGDKIYEQYF. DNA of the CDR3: TGTGCCAGTAGTCAATATGGGGACAAGATCTACGAGCAGTACTTC.

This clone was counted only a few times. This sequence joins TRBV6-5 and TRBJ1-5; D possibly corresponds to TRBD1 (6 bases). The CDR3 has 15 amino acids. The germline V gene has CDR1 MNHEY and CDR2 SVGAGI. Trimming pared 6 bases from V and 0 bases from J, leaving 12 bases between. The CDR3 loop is CASSSDRRSNQPQHF. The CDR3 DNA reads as TGTGCCAGCAGCTCTGACAGGCGTAGCAATCAGCCCCAGCATTTT.

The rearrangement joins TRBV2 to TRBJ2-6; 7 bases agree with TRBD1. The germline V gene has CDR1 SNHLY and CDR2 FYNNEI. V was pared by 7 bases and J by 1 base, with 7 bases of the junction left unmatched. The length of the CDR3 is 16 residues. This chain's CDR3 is CASNKGAGSGANVLTF. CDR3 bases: TGTGCCAGCAACAAGGGGGCTGGGTCTGGGGCCAACGTCCTGACTTTC.

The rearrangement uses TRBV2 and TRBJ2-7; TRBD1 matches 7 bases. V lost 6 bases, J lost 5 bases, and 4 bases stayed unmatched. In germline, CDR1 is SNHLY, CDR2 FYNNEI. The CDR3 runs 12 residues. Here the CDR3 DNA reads TGTGCCAGCAGACAGGGGATGAACGAGCAGTACTTC. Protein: CASRQGMNEQYF.

CDR3 region: CASSLGTGNNQPQHF. For the CDR3, the DNA is TGCGCCAGCAGCTTGGGGACAGGGAACAATCAGCCCCAGCATTTT. V usage is TRBV5-1 and J usage is TRBJ1-5, with 8 bases that match TRBD1. The germline gives CDR1 SGHRS, CDR2 YFSETQ. The V and J ends lost 0 bases and 3 bases, in that order; junction bases with no gene match: 2. This CDR3 comprises 15 residues.

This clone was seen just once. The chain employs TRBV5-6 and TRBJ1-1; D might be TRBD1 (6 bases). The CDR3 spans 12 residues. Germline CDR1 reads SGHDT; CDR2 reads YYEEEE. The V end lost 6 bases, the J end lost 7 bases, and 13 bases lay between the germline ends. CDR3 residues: CASTSQGFEAFF. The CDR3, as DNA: TGTGCCAGCACCAGCCAGGGGTTTGAAGCTTTCTTT.

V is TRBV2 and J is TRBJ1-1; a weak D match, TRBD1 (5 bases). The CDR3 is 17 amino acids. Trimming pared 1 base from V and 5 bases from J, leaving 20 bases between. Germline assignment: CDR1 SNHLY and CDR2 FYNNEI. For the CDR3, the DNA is TGTGCCAGCAGTGAAGGCGGGGCAGGGAGCCCGAGGACTGAAGCTTTCTTT. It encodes CASSEGGAGSPRTEAFF.

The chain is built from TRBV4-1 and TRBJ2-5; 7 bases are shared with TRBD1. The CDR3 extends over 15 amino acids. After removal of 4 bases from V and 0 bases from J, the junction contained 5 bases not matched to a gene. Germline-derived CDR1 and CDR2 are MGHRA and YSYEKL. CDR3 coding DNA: TGCGCCAGCAGCCCAACGACAGGGAACCAAGAGACCCAGTACTTC. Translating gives CASSPTTGNQETQYF.

For the CDR3, the DNA is TGTGCCAGCAGCTTAACGGGGTTTAATGGCTACACCTTC. Its protein is CASSLTGFNGYTF. The chain joins TRBV7-8 to TRBJ1-2, with unresolved D. Trimming left V 2 bases short and J 6 bases short, with 10 bases between. Germline assignment: CDR1 SGHVS and CDR2 FQNEAQ. The CDR3 contains 13 residues.

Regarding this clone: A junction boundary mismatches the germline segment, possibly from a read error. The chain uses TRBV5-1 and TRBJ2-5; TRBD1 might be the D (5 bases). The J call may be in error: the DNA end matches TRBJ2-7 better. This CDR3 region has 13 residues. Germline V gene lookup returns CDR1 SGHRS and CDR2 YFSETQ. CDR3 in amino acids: CASRLGQDYEQYF. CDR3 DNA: TGCGCCAGCAGGTTGGGGCAGGACTACGAGCAGTACTTC.

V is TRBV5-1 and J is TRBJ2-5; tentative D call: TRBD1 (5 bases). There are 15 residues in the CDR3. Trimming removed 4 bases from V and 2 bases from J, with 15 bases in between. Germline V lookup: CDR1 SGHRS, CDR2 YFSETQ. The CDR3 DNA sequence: TGCGCCAGCAGCGTGCAGGGTGGACCGCAAGAGACCCAGTACTTC. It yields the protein CASSVQGGPQETQYF.

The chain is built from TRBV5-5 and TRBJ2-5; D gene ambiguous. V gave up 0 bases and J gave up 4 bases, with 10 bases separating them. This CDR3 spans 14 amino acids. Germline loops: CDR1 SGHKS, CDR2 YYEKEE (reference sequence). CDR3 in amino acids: CASSLESLGETQYF. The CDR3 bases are TGTGCCAGCAGCTTGGAGAGCCTCGGAGAGACCCAGTACTTC. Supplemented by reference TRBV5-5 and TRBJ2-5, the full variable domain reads DAGVTQSPTHLIKTRGQQVTLRCSPISGHKSVSWYQQVLGQGPQFIFQYYEKEERGRGNFPDRFSARQFPNYSSELNVNALLLGDSALYLCASSLESLGETQYFGPGTRLLVL.

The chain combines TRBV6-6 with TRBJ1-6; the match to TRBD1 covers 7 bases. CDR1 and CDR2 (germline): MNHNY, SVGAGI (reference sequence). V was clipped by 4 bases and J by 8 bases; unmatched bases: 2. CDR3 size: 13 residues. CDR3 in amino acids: CASSWDSDSPLHF. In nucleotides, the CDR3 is TGTGCCAGCAGTTGGGACAGCGATTCACCCCTCCACTTT.